This T cell receptor beta chain was sequenced for a study of Graves' ophthalmopathy and Graves' hyperthyroidism (dated by TCRdb to the late 2010s). About the investigation overall: Stable hyperthyroidism was defined as no progression to ophthalmopathy within 18 months of follow-up. The independent validation cohort included roughly 19 hyperthyroidism patients plus 17 patients who later progressed from hyperthyroidism to ophthalmopathy. Once sampling was done, hyperthyroidism patients were given methimazole at a starting dose of 30 mg daily, while ophthalmopathy patients were given high-dose intravenous methylprednisolone. The study used signatures of the TCR beta repertoire to tell Graves' ophthalmopathy apart from Graves' hyperthyroidism and to predict which patients would progress to ophthalmopathy. In over 5 hyperthyroidism patients, the T-cell repertoires found in thyroid tissue were compared with those found in blood. In total, over 130 blood samples were TCR-sequenced: approximately 42 ophthalmopathy, under 85 hyperthyroidism and 17 hyperthyroidism-to-ophthalmopathy patients. A discovery set of 100 patients (around 40 ophthalmopathy, 55 to 65 stable hyperthyroidism) was enrolled to explore V-J signatures distinguishing ophthalmopathy from hyperthyroidism.

TCR beta CDR3 regions were amplified from RNA transcripts for repertoire sequencing. HTBI primers and the Qiagen OneStep RT-PCR kit were used in a first-round RT-PCR, which was followed by a second-round multiplex PCR, size selection and purification. Libraries were sequenced on an Illumina HiSeq2000 using paired-end 100 bp reads. As for how the authors treated the data: Reads were processed with SOAPnuke, discarding reads with adapters, uncalled bases, mean Phred below 15, or no exact constant-primer or identifier match. High-quality paired reads were merged with COPE v1.2.5. Each unique nucleotide sequence was treated as a clonotype, and MiTCR v1.1 was used to align the clonotypes to the IMGT TRB V, D and J references. Analysis was restricted to V-J combinations with a frequency above 0.0001, which covered 99% to 99.2% of repertoires. For each V-J combination, a TCR clonal expansion and chaos score was defined as the ratio of F50 clonal expansion to chaos observed in the TCRdist matrix. Welch's t-statistics and random forest were used to narrow the features down to 13 V-J combinations, which were then fed into a naive Bayes classifier. Thyroid-blood repertoire similarity was quantified with the Morisita-Horn index. The raw public data were reprocessed by TCRdb itself: fastp quality trimming at Q25, MiXCR clonotype calling, in-frame beta chains only. One record per CDR3 amino acid sequence lists the most common genes and DNA. Clone size and V and J calls follow TCRdb, not the original study. Within this sample are about 600,000 distinct CDR3 sequences, with just under 40% of them counted one time only. The ten largest clones represent around 4% of the sample.

The hyperthyroidism patients were 18 to 65 years old and newly diagnosed, with a disease duration of less than 2 months. Patients with other autoimmune diseases, uncontrolled infections, pregnancy or lactation were excluded. Clinical symptoms, serum thyroxine, TRAb, thyroid ultrasound and orbital computed tomography were used for diagnosis. Total RNA was extracted using Trizol reagent, and RNA quality was checked on an Agilent 2100 Bioanalyzer. As for this clonotype: Its cognate antigen has yet to be identified. No much larger clone exists at a distance of one base, and base qualities are not known.

The V and J ends are trimmed by 0 bases and 2 bases, leaving 11 bases between them. There are 16 amino acids in the CDR3, from cysteine to phenylalanine inclusive. The CDR3 DNA has 48 bases and is translated from base 1. CDR1 and CDR2 were assigned from the germline V gene as SGHRS and YFSETQ. The full study reports these points: In validation, the model predicted ophthalmopathy progression with about 70% sensitivity and roughly 72% specificity; around twelve predicted patients were CT-confirmed with GO in a median of around 6 months. Most expanded thyroid clonotypes with a frequency above 0.001 also appeared in blood, which suggests that blood repertoires may reflect the immune response in the thyroid. Sample size was not statistically predetermined, and group allocation was not concealed from the investigators. Ophthalmopathy was separated from stable hyperthyroidism by the 13-signature model with roughly 90% sensitivity and approximately 84% specificity in cross-validation and with 80%/75% in the test set.

The receptor was derived from an adult man with Graves' hyperthyroidism. Sequencing used peripheral blood or thyroid tissue (not recorded which). The rearranged segments are TRBV5-1 and TRBJ2-2; TRBD2 is a possible D gene, resting on 5 matching bases. The DNA sequence is TGCGCCAGCAGCTTGGTTGGTCTAGCTAACACCGGGGAGCTGTTTTTT. Its amino acids are CASSLVGLANTGELFF. With the rest looked up from the reference TRBV5-1 and TRBJ2-2 genes rather than sequenced, the full variable domain is KAGVTQTPRYLIKTRGQQVTLSCSPISGHRSVSWYQQTPGQGLQFLFEYFSETQRNKGNFPGRFSGRQFSNSRSEMNVSTLELGDSALYLCASSLVGLANTGELFFGEGSRLTVL.